A selection of T cell receptor beta chains follows, all from one sample in a study of OX40 agonist ivuxolimab in advanced cancers. Sequencing used immunoSEQ multiplex PCR; TCRdb keeps in-frame clones, though not all of them. The sample lists approximately 97,000 clones, 86% occurring once. This specimen consisted of CD4+ or CD8+ T cells sorted from blood, obtained in a trial of the OX40 agonist ivuxolimab. The receptors here all came from an adult with an advanced solid tumor such as melanoma, head and neck, liver or kidney cancer. The CDR3 runs from the conserved cysteine through the conserved F or W. D genes are given only for firm matches. Expanded clones get a size class; other rows say once, few or many, or leave the size out.

J: TRBJ1-2; V: TRBV15; size: -; D: TRBD1; DNA: TGTGCCACCAGCAGATCTCGACAGGGTCTTTATGGCTACACCTTC; CDR3: CATSRSRQGLYGYTF
J: TRBJ1-5; V: TRBV6-5; size: -; D: -; DNA: TGTGCCGCGGCTGGGGGGGGCACATCTTCTCAGCCCCAGCATTTT; CDR3: CAAAGGGTSSQPQHF
J: TRBJ1-2; V: TRBV5-1; size: -; D: -; DNA: TGCGCCAGCAGCGACCGGGCCCAAAGGGGGTATGGCTACACCTTC; CDR3: CASSDRAQRGYGYTF
J: TRBJ1-2; V: TRBV5-1; size: -; D: -; DNA: TGCGCCAGCAGCTTGGAGGGGCGAATCAGTGGCTACACCTTC; CDR3: CASSLEGRISGYTF
J: TRBJ1-2; V: TRBV6-1; size: -; D: TRBD1; DNA: TGTGCCAGCAGCCCGACAGGGTCAGAGCTCCGAGGCTACACCTTC; CDR3: CASSPTGSELRGYTF
J: TRBJ2-2; V: TRBV16; size: -; D: -; DNA: TGTGCCAGCAGCCAAAGAGGGGCCGGGGAGCTGTTTTTT; CDR3: CASSQRGAGELFF
J: TRBJ2-2; V: TRBV12-5; size: few; D: -; DNA: TGTGCTAGTGGGTCTGCGGGGCTGAACACCGGGGAGCTGTTTTTT; CDR3: CASGSAGLNTGELFF
J: TRBJ1-4; V: TRBV5-6; size: -; D: -; DNA: TGTGCCAGCAGCTGGGGACATCCGACTAATGAAAAACTGTTTTTT; CDR3: CASSWGHPTNEKLFF
J: TRBJ2-1; V: TRBV19; size: -; D: TRBD1; DNA: TGTGCCAGTAGTAAAGAGGGACAGTTCTACAATGAGCAGTTCTTC; CDR3: CASSKEGQFYNEQFF
J: TRBJ2-2; V: TRBV19; size: -; D: TRBD1; DNA: TGTGCCAGTAGTTTAAACAGGGGGACCGGGGAGCTGTTTTTT; CDR3: CASSLNRGTGELFF
J: TRBJ1-1; V: TRBV18; size: -; D: -; DNA: TGTGCCAGCTCACCACAAGGAAAAGGTGAAGCTTTCTTT; CDR3: CASSPQGKGEAFF
J: TRBJ2-2; V: TRBV4-1; size: -; D: -; DNA: TGCGCCAGCAGCCAAGAAGTCGGGGAGCTGTTTTTT; CDR3: CASSQEVGELFF
J: TRBJ2-1; V: TRBV7-3; size: -; D: TRBD1; DNA: TGTGCCAGCAGCTTGGGCCAGGGGGCTTACAATGAGCAGTTCTTC; CDR3: CASSLGQGAYNEQFF
J: TRBJ1-4; V: TRBV6-6; size: -; D: -; DNA: TGTGCCAGCAGTTACGACGGAGGGATTGAAAAACTGTTTTTT; CDR3: CASSYDGGIEKLFF
J: TRBJ1-4; V: TRBV6-1; size: -; D: -; DNA: TGTGCCAGCAGTGAAGCTTTCGGCAGGGGAAATGAAAAACTGTTTTTT; CDR3: CASSEAFGRGNEKLFF
J: TRBJ2-1; V: TRBV7-3; size: -; D: TRBD2; DNA: TGTGCCAGCAGCCGGTCGCCTAGCGGGAGCTTGCTCTTC; CDR3: CASSRSPSGSLLF
J: TRBJ2-1; V: TRBV30; size: -; D: -; DNA: TGTGCCTGGAGTGTAGAATCTGAGCAGTTCTTC; CDR3: CAWSVESEQFF
J: TRBJ1-1; V: TRBV5-6; size: once; D: -; DNA: TGTGCCAGCAGCTCCGTAAGGGCTACTGAAGCTTTCTTT; CDR3: CASSSVRATEAFF
J: TRBJ1-5; V: TRBV5-6; size: -; D: -; DNA: TGTGCCAGCAGCTTGTACTATTTGGGATTAGCAGATCAGCCCCAGCATTTT; CDR3: CASSLYYLGLADQPQHF
J: TRBJ2-3; V: TRBV29-1; size: -; D: TRBD2; DNA: TGCAGCGTGCGGGGGGGCGCAGATACGCAGTATTTT; CDR3: CSVRGGADTQYF
J: TRBJ2-7; V: TRBV11-1; size: -; D: TRBD2; DNA: TGTGCCAGCAGCCCCCGAAAGACTAGCCAAGGTCAGCACGAGCAGTACTTC; CDR3: CASSPRKTSQGQHEQYF
J: TRBJ2-1; V: TRBV19; size: -; D: -; DNA: TGTGCCAGTAGTATAGGCCGGGGGCAGTCCTACAATGAGCAGTTCTTC; CDR3: CASSIGRGQSYNEQFF
J: TRBJ2-5; V: TRBV4-1; size: -; D: TRBD2; DNA: TGCGCCAGCAGCCAATACGAGGTTTTTGGCGGGAGTGTGAACTTC; CDR3: CASSQYEVFGGSVNF
J: TRBJ1-1; V: TRBV6-6; size: -; D: -; DNA: TGTGCCAGCACTTTAGGGGGTTTTGGTGAAGCTTTCTTT; CDR3: CASTLGGFGEAFF
J: TRBJ1-2; V: TRBV11-3; size: -; D: -; DNA: TGTGCCAGCAGCTCGTCAGGGGCGAGGGGCTACACCTTC; CDR3: CASSSSGARGYTF
J: TRBJ1-1; V: TRBV6-7; size: -; D: -; DNA: TGTGCCAGCAGAAGTTCGGTTTGGGCGGACTCAAGTACTGAAGCTTTCTTT; CDR3: CASRSSVWADSSTEAFF
J: TRBJ1-6; V: TRBV5-1; size: -; D: -; DNA: TGCGCCAGCAGCCTGGCGGAGCAGGGGTGGAATTCACCCCTCCACTTT; CDR3: CASSLAEQGWNSPLHF
J: TRBJ2-1; V: TRBV5-4; size: -; D: TRBD2; DNA: TGTGCCAGCAGCCCACGACAACAGCGGGAGTCATACAATGAGCAGTTCTTC; CDR3: CASSPRQQRESYNEQFF
J: TRBJ2-5; V: TRBV4-1; size: -; D: TRBD2; DNA: TGCGCCAGCAGCAACAGCGGGGGAGGTGAGACCCAGTACTTC; CDR3: CASSNSGGGETQYF
J: TRBJ1-2; V: TRBV27; size: -; D: -; DNA: TGTGCCAGCAGTTTAGAGGGGCGGCATGGCTACACCTTC; CDR3: CASSLEGRHGYTF
J: TRBJ1-5; V: TRBV30; size: once; D: -; DNA: TGTGCCTGGAGCGGGGGTCCGTATCAGCCCCAGCATTTT; CDR3: CAWSGGPYQPQHF
J: TRBJ1-6; V: TRBV6-6; size: -; D: -; DNA: TGTGCCAGCAGTTACCAGGTCTCCACTAATTCACCCCTCCACTTT; CDR3: CASSYQVSTNSPLHF
J: TRBJ2-5; V: TRBV29-1; size: -; D: -; DNA: TGCAGCGTTGCATCTCAGGGAAAAGAGACCCAGTACTTC; CDR3: CSVASQGKETQYF
J: TRBJ1-5; V: TRBV30; size: -; D: -; DNA: TGTGCCTGGAGTTCACAGGATAATCAGCCCCAGCATTTT; CDR3: CAWSSQDNQPQHF
J: TRBJ1-2; V: TRBV6-6; size: -; D: -; DNA: TGTGCCAGCAGTTACTCGAGTCATAATAGAAATGGCTACACCTTC; CDR3: CASSYSSHNRNGYTF
J: TRBJ2-7; V: TRBV27; size: -; D: TRBD2; DNA: TGTGCCAGCAGTTTCCGACCTAGCGGGACGAACCCAAGCTCCTACGAGCAGTACTTC; CDR3: CASSFRPSGTNPSSYEQYF
J: TRBJ1-1; V: TRBV6-6; size: -; D: -; DNA: TGTGCCAGCAGTTACCGACGCACTGAAGCTTTCTTT; CDR3: CASSYRRTEAFF
J: TRBJ1-3; V: TRBV30; size: -; D: -; DNA: TGTGCCTGGAGTAATGGTGGAAAGGGTTCGGGAAACACCATATATTTT; CDR3: CAWSNGGKGSGNTIYF
J: TRBJ2-7; V: TRBV6-4; size: -; D: -; DNA: TGTGCCAGCAAGGGGGGGGACTACGAGCAGTACTTC; CDR3: CASKGGDYEQYF
J: TRBJ2-3; V: TRBV12-5; size: -; D: -; DNA: TGTGCTAGTGGTTTGGGGTCCCTCGGCACAGATACGCAGTATTTT; CDR3: CASGLGSLGTDTQYF
J: TRBJ1-2; V: TRBV6-5; size: -; D: -; DNA: TGTGCCAGCAGTTACGCTTCCGTGAACTATGGCTACACCTTC; CDR3: CASSYASVNYGYTF
J: TRBJ2-1; V: TRBV6-5; size: -; D: -; DNA: TGTGCCAGCAGTTTCCGTCGGGGTAGCTCCTACAATGAGCAGTTCTTC; CDR3: CASSFRRGSSYNEQFF
J: TRBJ2-1; V: TRBV9; size: -; D: -; DNA: TGTGCCAGCAGCGTAGACGGGGTGGACAATGAGCAGTTCTTC; CDR3: CASSVDGVDNEQFF
J: TRBJ2-5; V: TRBV9; size: -; D: -; DNA: TGTGCCAGCAGCGTAGGGATCGAAGGAAAAGAGACCCAGTACTTC; CDR3: CASSVGIEGKETQYF
J: TRBJ1-1; V: TRBV7-3; size: -; D: -; DNA: TGTGCCAGCAGCACACAGGGTATCGGCACTGAAGCTTTCTTT; CDR3: CASSTQGIGTEAFF
J: TRBJ1-3; V: TRBV6-6; size: -; D: -; DNA: TGTGCCAGCAGTTACTCTGGTTATGGAAACACCATATATTTT; CDR3: CASSYSGYGNTIYF
J: TRBJ1-2; V: TRBV18; size: -; D: -; DNA: TGTGCCAGCTCACAATCGACCCGGAACTATGGCTACACCTTC; CDR3: CASSQSTRNYGYTF
J: TRBJ2-7; V: TRBV6-6; size: -; D: -; DNA: TGTGCCTACCCCTATCCCAGGAGCTCCTACGAGCAGTACTTC; CDR3: CAYPYPRSSYEQYF
J: TRBJ1-1; V: TRBV28; size: -; D: -; DNA: TGTGCCAGCAGTTTATATCGGGAGGCTTTCTTT; CDR3: CASSLYREAFF
J: TRBJ1-1; V: TRBV7-6; size: -; D: -; DNA: TGTGCCAGCAGCTTAAAGCCCCGGAACACTGAAGCTTTCTTT; CDR3: CASSLKPRNTEAFF
J: TRBJ1-2; V: TRBV5-4; size: -; D: TRBD1; DNA: TGTGCCAGCAGCGCAGCTCGGGACAGCACGTATGGCTACACCTTC; CDR3: CASSAARDSTYGYTF
J: TRBJ1-5; V: TRBV7-8; size: -; D: -; DNA: TGTGCCAGCAGCCAGGGACGGGGGCGGAGCAATCAGCCCCAGCATTTT; CDR3: CASSQGRGRSNQPQHF
J: TRBJ1-6; V: TRBV6-5; size: -; D: -; DNA: TGTGCCAGCAGTTACAGGGATTCACCCCTCCACTTT; CDR3: CASSYRDSPLHF
J: TRBJ2-3; V: TRBV5-1; size: -; D: TRBD2; DNA: TGCGCCAGCAGCTTGGGGGAGGGGAGGGACCGCCGCACAGATACGCAGTATTTT; CDR3: CASSLGEGRDRRTDTQYF
J: TRBJ2-2; V: TRBV5-1; size: -; D: -; DNA: TGCGCCAGCAGAATGACAGGTCAGAACACCGGGGAGCTGTTTTTT; CDR3: CASRMTGQNTGELFF
J: TRBJ1-2; V: TRBV11-3; size: -; D: TRBD1; DNA: TGTGCCAGCAGCTTAGCAGGACAGGGTGTCAACACCTTC; CDR3: CASSLAGQGVNTF
J: TRBJ2-2; V: TRBV6-5; size: -; D: -; DNA: TGTGCCAGCTCGTGGGCGGGCACCGGGGAGCTGTTTTTT; CDR3: CASSWAGTGELFF
J: TRBJ1-4; V: TRBV15; size: -; D: -; DNA: TGTGCCACCAGATCAAAGCGATACAGGGATGGGGGGGCAACTAATGAAAAACTGTTTTTT; CDR3: CATRSKRYRDGGATNEKLFF
J: TRBJ2-7; V: TRBV6-5; size: -; D: TRBD1; DNA: TGTGCCAGCAGGGGGACAGGTTCCTACGAGCAGTACTTC; CDR3: CASRGTGSYEQYF
J: TRBJ2-3; V: TRBV7-3; size: -; D: -; DNA: TGTGCCAGCAGCTTAACCCCGAAAGATACGCAGTATTTT; CDR3: CASSLTPKDTQYF